The clone carrying this T cell receptor (beta chain) was seen more than once but under ten times. Its antigen is unknown. Measured with immunoSEQ multiplex PCR; TCRdb has only the in-frame clones, and not every one. Among 45,000 to 60,000 clones listed, 65% to 85% were seen once. The sample belongs to a study of PD-1 blockade in classical Hodgkin lymphoma. Each and every patient relapsed after autologous stem cell transplantation, and patients got differing brentuximab vedotin exposure. Overall study results and limits: Among the patients, those starting nivolumab under 1 year after ASCT were excluded.

Germline CDR1 SGHTA, CDR2 FQGNSA. Trimming took off 6 bases at V and 6 bases at J, with 21 bases between the two ends. This CDR3 has 15 residues. The rearrangement joins TRBV7-2 to TRBJ2-7; perhaps TRBD2 as D (6 bases). Sequences were derived from peripheral blood mononuclear cells (PBMCs), sampled at baseline. The sequence derives from a human donor with classical Hodgkin lymphoma. The CDR3 nucleotides are TGTGCCAGCAGTCCTTCGGGACTCCCACCAAGCGAGCAGTACTTC. This sequence encodes CASSPSGLPPSEQYF.